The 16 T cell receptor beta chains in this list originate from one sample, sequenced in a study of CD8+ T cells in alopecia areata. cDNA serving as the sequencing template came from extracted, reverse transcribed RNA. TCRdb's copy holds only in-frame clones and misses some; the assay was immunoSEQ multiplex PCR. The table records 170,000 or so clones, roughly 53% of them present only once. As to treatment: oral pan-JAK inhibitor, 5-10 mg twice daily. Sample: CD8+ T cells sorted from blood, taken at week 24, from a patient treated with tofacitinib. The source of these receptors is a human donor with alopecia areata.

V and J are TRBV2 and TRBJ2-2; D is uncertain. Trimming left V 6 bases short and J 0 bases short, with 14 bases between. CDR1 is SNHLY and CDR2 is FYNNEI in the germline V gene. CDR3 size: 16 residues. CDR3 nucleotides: TGTGCCAGCAGCCCCCCGACCCCGTCGAACACCGGGGAGCTGTTTTTT. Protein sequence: CASSPPTPSNTGELFF.

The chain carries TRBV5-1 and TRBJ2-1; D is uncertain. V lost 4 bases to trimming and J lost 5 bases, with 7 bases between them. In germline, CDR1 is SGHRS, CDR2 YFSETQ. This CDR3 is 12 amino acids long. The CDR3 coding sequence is TGCGCCAGCAGCACCAGGCACAATGAGCAGTTCTTC. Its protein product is CASSTRHNEQFF. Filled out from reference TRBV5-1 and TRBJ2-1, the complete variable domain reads KAGVTQTPRYLIKTRGQQVTLSCSPISGHRSVSWYQQTPGQGLQFLFEYFSETQRNKGNFPGRFSGRQFSNSRSEMNVSTLELGDSALYLCASSTRHNEQFFGPGTRLTVL.

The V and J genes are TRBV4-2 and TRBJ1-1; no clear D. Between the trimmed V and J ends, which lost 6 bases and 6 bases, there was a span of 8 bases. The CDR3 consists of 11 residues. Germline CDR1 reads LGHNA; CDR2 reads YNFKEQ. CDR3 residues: CASRWESEAFF. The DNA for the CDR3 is TGTGCCAGCAGGTGGGAGTCTGAAGCTTTCTTT.

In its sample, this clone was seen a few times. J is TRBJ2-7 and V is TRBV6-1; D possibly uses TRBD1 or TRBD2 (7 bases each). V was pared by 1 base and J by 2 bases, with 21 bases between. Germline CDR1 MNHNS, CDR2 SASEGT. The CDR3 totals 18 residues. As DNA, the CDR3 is TGTGCCAGCAGTGAAGGGCGAGGGGGGGACAGACTTACCTACGAGCAGTACTTC. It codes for CASSEGRGGDRLTYEQYF.

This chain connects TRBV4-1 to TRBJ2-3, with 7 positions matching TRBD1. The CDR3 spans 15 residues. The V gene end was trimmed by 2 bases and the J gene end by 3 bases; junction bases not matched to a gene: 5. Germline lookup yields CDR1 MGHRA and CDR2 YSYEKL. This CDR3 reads CASSQLGQNTDTQYF. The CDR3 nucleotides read TGCGCCAGCAGCCAACTGGGACAGAATACAGATACGCAGTATTTT.

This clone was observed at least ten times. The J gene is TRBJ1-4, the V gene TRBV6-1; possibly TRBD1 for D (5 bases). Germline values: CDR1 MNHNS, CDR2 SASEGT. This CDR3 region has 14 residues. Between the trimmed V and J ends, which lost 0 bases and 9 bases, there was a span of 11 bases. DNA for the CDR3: TGTGCCAGCAGTGAAGCATCCGACAGTCAAAAACTGTTTTTT. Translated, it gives CASSEASDSQKLFF.

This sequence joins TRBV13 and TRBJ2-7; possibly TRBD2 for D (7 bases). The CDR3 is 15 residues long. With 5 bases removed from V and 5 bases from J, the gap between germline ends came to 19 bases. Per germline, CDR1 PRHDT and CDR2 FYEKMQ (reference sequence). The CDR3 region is CASSVLWGGLHEQYF. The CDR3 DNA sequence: TGTGCCAGCAGCGTATTGTGGGGGGGCCTCCACGAGCAGTACTTC.

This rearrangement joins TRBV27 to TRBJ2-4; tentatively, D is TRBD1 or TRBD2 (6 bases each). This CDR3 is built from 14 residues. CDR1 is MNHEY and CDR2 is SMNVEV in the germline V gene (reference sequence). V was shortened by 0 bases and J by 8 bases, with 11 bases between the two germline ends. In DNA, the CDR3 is TGTGCCAGCAGTTTATCCGTAGGGGGGTACATTCAGTACTTC. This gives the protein CASSLSVGGYIQYF.

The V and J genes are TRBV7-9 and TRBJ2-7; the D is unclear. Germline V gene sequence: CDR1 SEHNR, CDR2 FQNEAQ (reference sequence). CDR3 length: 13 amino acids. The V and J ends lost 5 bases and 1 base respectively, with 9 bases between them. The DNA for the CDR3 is TGTGCCAGCAGCCATCCCTCGTCCTACGAGCAGTACTTC. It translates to CASSHPSSYEQYF.

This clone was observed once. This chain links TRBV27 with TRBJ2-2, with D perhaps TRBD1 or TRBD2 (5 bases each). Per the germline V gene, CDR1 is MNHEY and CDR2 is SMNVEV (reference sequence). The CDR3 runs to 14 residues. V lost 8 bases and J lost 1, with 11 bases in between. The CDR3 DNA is TGTGCCAGCGGGGACCATGAGAACACCGGGGAGCTGTTTTTT. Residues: CASGDHENTGELFF.

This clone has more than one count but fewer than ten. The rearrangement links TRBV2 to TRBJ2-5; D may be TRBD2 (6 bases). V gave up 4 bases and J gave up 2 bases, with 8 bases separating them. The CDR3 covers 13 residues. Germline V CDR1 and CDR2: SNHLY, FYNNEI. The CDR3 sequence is CASSGGLQETQYF. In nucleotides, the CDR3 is TGTGCCAGCAGTGGAGGACTACAAGAGACCCAGTACTTC.

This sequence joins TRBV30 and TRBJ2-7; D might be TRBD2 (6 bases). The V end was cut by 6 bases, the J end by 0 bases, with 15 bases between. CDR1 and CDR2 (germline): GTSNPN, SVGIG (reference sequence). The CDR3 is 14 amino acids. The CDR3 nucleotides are TGTGCCTGCGAACCAGGGAGGAGCTCCTACGAGCAGTACTTC. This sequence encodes CACEPGRSSYEQYF.

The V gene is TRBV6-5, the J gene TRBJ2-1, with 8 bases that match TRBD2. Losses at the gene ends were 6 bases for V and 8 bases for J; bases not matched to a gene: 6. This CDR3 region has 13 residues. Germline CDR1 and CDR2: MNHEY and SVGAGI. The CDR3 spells CASSHGGVDEQFF. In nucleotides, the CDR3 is TGTGCCAGCAGCCACGGGGGGGTGGATGAGCAGTTCTTC.

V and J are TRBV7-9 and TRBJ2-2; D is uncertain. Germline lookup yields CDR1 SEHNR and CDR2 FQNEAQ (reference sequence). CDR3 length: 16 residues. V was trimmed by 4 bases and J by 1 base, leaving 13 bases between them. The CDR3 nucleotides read TGTGCCAGCAGCTCTCCAATCTCTAAGAACACCGGGGAGCTGTTTTTT. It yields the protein CASSSPISKNTGELFF. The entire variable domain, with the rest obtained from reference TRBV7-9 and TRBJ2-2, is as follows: DTGVSQNPRHKITKRGQNVTFRCDPISEHNRLYWYRQTLGQGPEFLTYFQNEAQLEKSRLLSDRFSAERPKGSFSTLEIQRTEQGDSAMYLCASSSPISKNTGELFFGEGSRLTVL.

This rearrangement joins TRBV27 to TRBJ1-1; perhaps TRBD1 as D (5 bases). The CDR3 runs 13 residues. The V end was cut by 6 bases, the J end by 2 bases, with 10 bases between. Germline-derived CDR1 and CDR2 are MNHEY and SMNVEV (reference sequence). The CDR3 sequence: CASRMGLNTEAFF. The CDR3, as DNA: TGTGCCAGCAGGATGGGGCTTAACACTGAAGCTTTCTTT.

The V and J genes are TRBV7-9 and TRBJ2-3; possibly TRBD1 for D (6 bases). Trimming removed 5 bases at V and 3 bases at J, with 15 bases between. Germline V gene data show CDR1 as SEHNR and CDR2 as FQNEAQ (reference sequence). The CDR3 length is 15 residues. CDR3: CASSQADRHTDTQYF. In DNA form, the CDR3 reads TGTGCCAGCAGCCAAGCCGACAGGCATACAGATACGCAGTATTTT. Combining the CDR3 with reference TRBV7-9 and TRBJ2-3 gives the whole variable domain DTGVSQNPRHKITKRGQNVTFRCDPISEHNRLYWYRQTLGQGPEFLTYFQNEAQLEKSRLLSDRFSAERPKGSFSTLEIQRTEQGDSAMYLCASSQADRHTDTQYFGPGTRLTVL.